The next 11 T cell receptor beta chains were all read from a single sample in a study of blood T cell repertoires in COVID-19. Measured with immunoSEQ multiplex PCR; TCRdb has only the in-frame clones, and not every one. The sample carries some 210,000 clones, about 88% recorded once. The sequenced material came from peripheral blood. The receptor set was obtained from a middle-aged woman who had recovered from COVID-19.

The V and J genes are TRBV27 and TRBJ1-1; 10 bases are shared with TRBD1. There are 14 residues in the CDR3. Germline CDR1 MNHEY, CDR2 SMNVEV (reference sequence). Losses at the gene ends were 4 bases for V and 4 bases for J; bases not matched to a gene: 3. Here the CDR3 DNA reads TGTGCCAGCAGTTCGAGGACAGGGGGCACTGAAGCTTTCTTT. Translating gives CASSSRTGGTEAFF.

This chain links TRBV9 with TRBJ2-7; 8 nucleotides agree with TRBD2. Trimming at V came to 3 bases and at J to 4 bases, leaving 6 bases not matched to a gene. Germline CDR1 SGDLS, CDR2 YYNGEE. The CDR3 length is 14 residues. The CDR3 sequence: CASSGVSGTYEQYF. CDR3 nucleotide sequence: TGTGCCAGCAGCGGGGTTAGCGGGACTTACGAGCAGTACTTC.

V and J are TRBV2 and TRBJ2-2, with D perhaps TRBD2 (6 bases). Trimming removed 8 bases at V and 1 base at J, with 11 bases between. This CDR3 has 14 amino acids. Germline CDR1 and CDR2: SNHLY and FYNNEI. CDR3 nucleotide sequence: TGTGCCAGCTCCGGACTAATGAACACCGGGGAGCTGTTTTTT. Its translation is CASSGLMNTGELFF.

The chain recombines TRBV20-1 with TRBJ2-3; D is unresolved. This CDR3 is 10 amino acids long. CDR1 and CDR2 (germline): DFQATT, SNEGSKA (reference sequence). V dropped 6 bases and J dropped 6 bases, with 7 bases sitting between them. DNA for the CDR3: TGCAGTGCCGGTGCTGATACGCAGTATTTT. Translating it yields CSAGADTQYF.

The chain joins TRBV5-6 to TRBJ2-7, with TRBD2 matching over 7 bases. The CDR3 length is 14 residues. After removal of 2 bases from V and 2 bases from J, the junction contained 4 bases not matched to a gene. The germline gives CDR1 SGHDT, CDR2 YYEEEE. The CDR3 loop reads CASSFWTSTYEQYF. CDR3 nucleotide sequence: TGTGCCAGCAGCTTTTGGACTAGTACCTACGAGCAGTACTTC.

The chain joins TRBV30 to TRBJ2-3; 9 bases are a match to TRBD2. The germline CDR1 and CDR2 sequences are GTSNPN and SVGIG (reference sequence). V shed 5 bases and J 2 bases; nucleotides not matched to a gene: 5. CDR3 length: 14 residues. Here the CDR3 reads CAWYIAGVTDTQYF. Here the CDR3 DNA reads TGTGCCTGGTACATAGCGGGAGTCACAGATACGCAGTATTTT. The variable domain in full, completed from reference TRBV30 and TRBJ2-3, reads SQTIHQWPATLVQPVGSPLSLECTVEGTSNPNLYWYRQAAGRGLQLLFYSVGIGQISSEVPQNLSASRPQDRQFILSSKKLLLSDSGFYLCAWYIAGVTDTQYFGPGTRLTVL.

The V call is TRBV20-1, the J call TRBJ2-7; TRBD1 agrees at 9 bases. Germline values: CDR1 DFQATT, CDR2 SNEGSKA (reference sequence). V lost 3 bases, J lost 4 bases, and 1 base stayed unmatched. The CDR3 loop spans 12 amino acids. The CDR3 DNA sequence: TGCAGTGCTAGTGGACAGGGGTACGAGCAGTACTTC. This encodes CSASGQGYEQYF.

The gene calls are TRBV28 and TRBJ1-2; D is possibly TRBD1 (5 bases). Germline CDR1 MDHEN, CDR2 SYDVKM. V lost 8 bases and J 4 bases, leaving 17 bases between the germline ends. The CDR3 has 14 amino acids. DNA for the CDR3: TGTGCCAGCTACCCAGGGATTTATAGCTATGGCTACACCTTC. The encoded protein is CASYPGIYSYGYTF.

The chain employs TRBV27 and TRBJ2-7, with D tentatively TRBD1 (6 bases). V lost 4 bases to trimming and J lost 1 base, with 23 bases between them. The CDR3 totals 18 residues. Germline loops: CDR1 MNHEY, CDR2 SMNVEV (reference sequence). CDR3 loop: CASSSSPGHGVLSYEQYF. DNA for the CDR3: TGTGCCAGCAGTTCGTCCCCGGGACACGGAGTACTTTCCTACGAGCAGTACTTC.

The chain links TRBV6-2 or TRBV6-3 to TRBJ2-6, with 7 bases aligning to TRBD1. The length of the CDR3 is 16 residues. J was trimmed by 0 bases and V by 6 bases; bases with no gene match: 5. CDR1 is MNHEY and CDR2 is SVGEGT in the germline V gene. The CDR3 DNA is TGTGCCAGCAGCCCGGGACAGACCTCTGGGGCCAACGTCCTGACTTTC. Protein: CASSPGQTSGANVLTF.

The chain joins TRBV19 to TRBJ2-5, with 16 bases that match TRBD2. This CDR3 contains 17 residues. V shed 6 bases, J shed 3 bases, and the junction held 7 bases outside the gene matches. Germline V gene sequence: CDR1 LNHDA, CDR2 SQIVND (reference sequence). CDR3 protein: CASSQKGLAGGKETQYF. DNA of the CDR3: TGTGCCAGTAGCCAAAAGGGACTAGCGGGAGGGAAAGAGACCCAGTACTTC. Full variable domain (missing parts from reference TRBV19 and TRBJ2-5): DGGITQSPKYLFRKEGQNVTLSCEQNLNHDAMYWYRQDPGQGLRLIYYSQIVNDFQKGDIAEGYSVSREKKESFPLTVTSAQKNPTAFYLCASSQKGLAGGKETQYFGPGTRLLVL.